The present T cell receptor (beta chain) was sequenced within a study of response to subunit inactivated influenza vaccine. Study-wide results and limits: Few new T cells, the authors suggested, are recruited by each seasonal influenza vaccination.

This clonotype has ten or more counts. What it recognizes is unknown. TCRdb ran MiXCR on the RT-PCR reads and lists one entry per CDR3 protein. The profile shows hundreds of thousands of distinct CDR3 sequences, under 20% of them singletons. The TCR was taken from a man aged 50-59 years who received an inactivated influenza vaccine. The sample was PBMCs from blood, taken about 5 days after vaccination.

The CDR3, as DNA: TGCGCCAGCAGCCAAGTTCGGGCTAGCGGTGACAATGAGCAGTTCTTC. Protein: CASSQVRASGDNEQFF. The gene calls are TRBV4-3 and TRBJ2-1; 7 bases match TRBD2. Germline V gives CDR1 LGHNA, CDR2 YSLEER. CDR3 length: 16 residues. J lost 5 bases, V lost 1 base, and 8 bases had no gene match.